The rows below give T cell receptor beta chains drawn from one sample of a study of breast tumors, draining lymph nodes, adjacent tissues. TCRdb independently ran MiXCR on the multiplex PCR reads; one entry per CDR3 protein. Among around 70,000 distinct CDR3 sequences, around two fifths were seen once, and the ten largest hold about 8%. Sequences were obtained from breast tumor tissue. The receptors were sampled from a female donor with breast cancer. Some clones in this sample may be carry-over from other donors' samples. The CDR3 runs from the conserved cysteine through the conserved F or W. D genes are given only for firm matches. Not all rows give a size; the values are once, few, many and, for expanded clones, a class.

TRBD2 TRBJ2-3 many 15 TRBV6-2/TRBV6-3 TGTGCCAGCAGTCTCGGACTAGCTAGCACAGATACGCAGTATTTT CASSLGLASTDTQYF
NA TRBJ1-4 NA 16 TRBV6-5 TGTGCCATCAGTGAGCGGGAGAGTGCAACTAATGAAAAACTGTTTTTT CAISERESATNEKLFF
NA TRBJ2-3 many 13 TRBV7-7 TGTGCTAGCAGCTTAGCTCAGACAGATACGCAGTATTTT CASSLAQTDTQYF
TRBD1 TRBJ1-2 NA 15 TRBV5-1 TGCGCCAGCAGCTTAAACACAGGGGTCGGCTATGGCTACACCTTC CASSLNTGVGYGYTF
TRBD1 TRBJ1-5 many 16 TRBV6-6 TGTGCCAGCAGTTACTCGGACAGGGGGTACAATCAGCCCCAGCATTTT CASSYSDRGYNQPQHF
NA TRBJ2-2 many 16 TRBV3-1 TGTGCCAGCAGCCTTGAGGGGGGCTCGAACACCGGGGAGCTGTTTTTT CASSLEGGSNTGELFF
NA TRBJ2-3 NA 15 TRBV12-5 TGTGCTAGTGGTTTTGGGGGGCAGTACACAGATACGCAGTATTTT CASGFGGQYTDTQYF
TRBD1 TRBJ1-4 NA 13 TRBV7-7 TGTGCTAGCAGCACCGGGACAGGGGGAAAACTGTTTTTT CASSTGTGGKLFF
NA TRBJ2-1 many 15 TRBV9 TGTGCCAGCAGCGGCCGGGACTCCGTATACAATGAGCAGTTCTTC CASSGRDSVYNEQFF
NA TRBJ1-3 NA 14 TRBV12-5 TGTGCTAGTGGTTTCGGTCAATTTAACTACACCATATATTTT CASGFGQFNYTIYF
NA TRBJ2-5 many 16 TRBV6-5 TGTGCCAGCAGTTCCTCCGGGACTCTCGGCCAAGAGACCCAGTACTTC CASSSSGTLGQETQYF
NA TRBJ1-2 many 12 TRBV20-1 TGCAGTGCTAGAGATCTTGACGACGGCTACACCTTC CSARDLDDGYTF
NA TRBJ1-5 many 13 TRBV24-1 TGTGCCACCAGTGACCGTCAGTGGCAGCCCCAGCATTTT CATSDRQWQPQHF
NA TRBJ2-2 once 16 TRBV11-3 TGTGCCAGCAGCCCCCGGGCGAAATGGGGGACCGGGGAGCTGTTTTTT CASSPRAKWGTGELFF
TRBD1 TRBJ1-6 NA 14 TRBV7-9 TGTGCCAGCAGCTTCGGGACAGGGGGATCACCCCTCCACTTT CASSFGTGGSPLHF
NA TRBJ2-5 once 17 TRBV7-8 TGTGCCAGCAGTCCCCCCGGACAGCGAGTTGGGGCCGAGCCCCAGTACTTC CASSPPGQRVGAEPQYF
NA TRBJ1-2 once 14 TRBV5-1 TGCGCCAGCAGCCCCGGGGCACAACGTTTCGCCTACACCTTC CASSPGAQRFAYTF
TRBD1 TRBJ1-5 NA 19 TRBV5-5 TGTGCCAGCAGCCAACCCGCGGGACAGGGGGCAGCGGGCAATCAGCCCCAGCATTTT CASSQPAGQGAAGNQPQHF
NA TRBJ1-2 many 12 TRBV7-9 TGTGCCAGCAGCGTGGAAAACTATGGCTACACCTTC CASSVENYGYTF
TRBD1 TRBJ1-2 many 15 TRBV15 TGTGCCACCAGCAGAGATCGGGACAGTCGATATGGCTACACCTTC CATSRDRDSRYGYTF
TRBD1 TRBJ1-6 NA 14 TRBV11-2 TGTGCCAGCAGCTTCACAGGGGTTACTTCACCCCTCCACTTT CASSFTGVTSPLHF
TRBD1 TRBJ2-5 NA 14 TRBV7-8 TGTGCCAGCAGCTTGGACAGGGGCAAAGAGACCCAGTACTTC CASSLDRGKETQYF
TRBD1 TRBJ1-2 many 15 TRBV4-1 TGCGCCAGCAGCTCCCGGGACAGGGGCTACTATGGCTACACCTTC CASSSRDRGYYGYTF
NA TRBJ2-7 NA 12 TRBV20-1 TGCAGTGCTAGTGCGGGATCCTACGAGCAGTACTTC CSASAGSYEQYF
TRBD2 TRBJ2-7 NA 16 TRBV20-1 TGCGGTGCTACGGGACTAGCGGGAGTGGACGCTTACGAGCAGTACTTC CGATGLAGVDAYEQYF
TRBD1 TRBJ1-5 NA 17 TRBV7-6 TGTGCCAGCAGTGAAGGGACAGGGGGCTCCAGCAATCATCCCCAGCATTTT CASSEGTGGSSNHPQHF
TRBD2 TRBJ2-1 NA 16 TRBV29-1 TGCAGCGTTGCGTTCCGCAGACTAGCGGGGGACAATGAGCAGTTCTTC CSVAFRRLAGDNEQFF